The present T cell receptor beta chain was sequenced within a study of type 1 and type 2 diabetes patients. The CDR3 loop spans 17 amino acids. Germline V gene sequence: CDR1 ENHRY, CDR2 SYGVKD. V lost 3 bases and J lost 1, with 18 bases in between. PCR was run on genomic DNA. The TCR beta CDR3 region was amplified using 30 forward and 13 reverse primers. One entry per CDR3 protein results from TCRdb running MiXCR on the multiplex PCR reads. The table has 270,000 or so distinct CDR3 sequences, over 45% seen once. This clonotype was observed a few times. This clonotype was sampled from a man between 18 and 29 years old with type 2 diabetes. Source material: peripheral blood mononuclear cells (PBMCs). The rearrangement links TRBV10-3 to TRBJ1-1; unclear D gene. The CDR3 here is CAISDSDESRKNTEAFF. CDR3 DNA: TGTGCCATCAGTGACTCCGATGAGTCTAGGAAGAACACTGAAGCTTTCTTT.